The rows below give T cell receptor beta chains drawn from one sample of a study of blood T cell repertoires in COVID-19. This table comes from immunoSEQ multiplex PCR, and its TCRdb copy is limited to in-frame clones, with some not included. Among just over 80,000 clones, about 76% were seen once, and the ten largest hold about 40%. Sample: peripheral blood. These receptor sequences come from a man older than 75 with acute or convalescent COVID-19. The CDR3 runs from the conserved cysteine through the conserved F or W. The D gene is left open where the match is weak. A clone size is listed for some rows: how often the clone was seen (once, few, many), or a class if it is expanded.

V gene,J gene,D gene,clone size,CDR3 protein,CDR3 DNA
TRBV18,TRBJ2-3,TRBD2,-,CASSRAGLASGTDTQYF,TGTGCCAGCTCAAGAGCGGGACTAGCCTCCGGGACAGATACGCAGTATTTT
TRBV7-3,TRBJ2-5,TRBD2,-,CASSLGAGVETQYF,TGTGCCAGCAGCCTGGGAGCGGGAGTTGAGACCCAGTACTTC
TRBV5-1,TRBJ1-2,TRBD1,-,CASSLGIQGYDYGYTF,TGCGCCAGCAGCTTGGGGATACAGGGGTATGACTATGGCTACACCTTC
TRBV6-5,TRBJ2-2,-,few,CASSYSSTNTGELFF,TGTGCCAGCAGTTACTCGAGTACGAACACCGGGGAGCTGTTTTTT
TRBV6-4,TRBJ2-1,TRBD2,-,CASSVAGGPDNEQFF,TGTGCCAGCAGTGTAGCGGGAGGGCCTGACAATGAGCAGTTCTTC
TRBV5-1,TRBJ1-3,-,many,CASSLDPQGSGNTIYF,TGCGCCAGCAGCTTGGATCCGCAGGGCTCTGGAAACACCATATATTTT
TRBV30,TRBJ2-5,-,-,CAWSGVGGFEETQYF,TGTGCCTGGAGTGGGGTCGGGGGATTTGAGGAGACCCAGTACTTC
TRBV18,TRBJ1-5,-,-,CASSQQTDSNQPQHF,TGTGCCAGCTCACAACAAACAGATAGCAATCAGCCCCAGCATTTT
TRBV2,TRBJ1-1,TRBD1,few,CASRRQGWGEAFF,TGTGCCAGCAGACGACAGGGGTGGGGTGAAGCTTTCTTT
TRBV2,TRBJ2-3,TRBD1,-,CASSRQGPTLTQYF,TGTGCCAGCAGCCGACAGGGGCCCACCTTGACGCAGTATTTT
TRBV19,TRBJ2-3,TRBD1,-,CASSMSVQGADTQYF,TGTGCCAGTAGTATGAGCGTACAGGGGGCAGATACGCAGTATTTT
TRBV28,TRBJ2-7,TRBD1,-,CASSPYGQGRYEQYF,TGTGCCAGCAGTCCCTATGGACAGGGACGCTACGAGCAGTACTTC
TRBV18,TRBJ2-7,TRBD1,-,CASSPTGGLRNEQYF,TGTGCCAGCTCGCCTACAGGGGGTCTTCGGAACGAGCAGTACTTC
TRBV5-1,TRBJ2-1,TRBD2,-,CASSLLASGRAQEQFF,TGCGCCAGCAGCTTGCTCGCTAGCGGGAGGGCCCAGGAGCAGTTCTTC
TRBV5-1,TRBJ1-1,-,-,CASSPQGKGTEAFF,TGCGCCAGCAGCCCCCAGGGGAAGGGTACTGAAGCTTTCTTT
TRBV5-1,TRBJ2-2,TRBD2,-,CASSLLAGNTGELFF,TGCGCCAGCAGCCTATTAGCGGGAAACACCGGGGAGCTGTTTTTT
TRBV28,TRBJ2-5,TRBD1,-,CASTFGTEETQYF,TGTGCCAGCACCTTCGGGACAGAAGAGACCCAGTACTTC
TRBV18,TRBJ2-7,TRBD1,-,CASSRRRDSTPYEQYF,TGTGCCAGCTCACGACGCCGGGACAGTACCCCCTACGAGCAGTACTTC
TRBV7-3,TRBJ2-1,TRBD1,-,CASSFTGTGSGNEQFF,TGTGCCAGCAGCTTCACCGGGACAGGGAGTGGCAATGAGCAGTTCTTC
TRBV11-2,TRBJ1-1,-,-,CASRAGTEAFF,TGTGCCAGCAGAGCCGGGACAGAAGCTTTCTTT
TRBV12-3/TRBV12-4,TRBJ2-1,-,-,CASSPRRGEQFF,TGTGCCAGCAGTCCTCGTCGCGGTGAGCAGTTCTTC
TRBV7-2,TRBJ2-6,-,-,CASSWQGTGANVLTF,TGTGCCAGCAGCTGGCAGGGAACTGGGGCCAACGTCCTGACTTTC
TRBV5-1,TRBJ2-1,TRBD1,-,CASSYRTGGSYNEQFF,TGCGCCAGCAGCTACAGGACAGGGGGATCCTACAATGAGCAGTTCTTC
TRBV6-5,TRBJ1-4,TRBD1,-,CASRSGGYNEKLFF,TGTGCCAGCAGATCAGGGGGTTATAATGAAAAACTGTTTTTT
TRBV11-2,TRBJ2-1,-,-,CASSFRTSTYNEQFF,TGTGCCAGCAGCTTCCGGACTTCCACCTACAATGAGCAGTTCTTC
TRBV5-1,TRBJ2-2,TRBD1,-,CASSFRTGGNGELFF,TGCGCCAGCAGCTTTAGGACAGGGGGCAACGGGGAGCTGTTTTTT
TRBV29-1,TRBJ2-5,TRBD1,few,CSVGEGTGRETQYF,TGCAGCGTTGGAGAAGGGACAGGGAGGGAGACCCAGTACTTC
TRBV2,TRBJ1-1,-,-,CASSPTGTSEAFF,TGTGCCAGCAGTCCCACAGGGACCTCTGAAGCTTTCTTT
TRBV6-5,TRBJ2-4,TRBD1,-,CASSSTGGLNIQYF,TGTGCCAGCAGTTCGACAGGGGGGTTAAACATTCAGTACTTC
TRBV20-1,TRBJ2-3,-,-,CSASRSMLTGSGTDTQYF,TGCAGTGCTAGTAGGTCAATGCTCACGGGATCGGGCACAGATACGCAGTATTTT
TRBV3-1/TRBV3-2,TRBJ2-7,-,-,CASSTYDEQYF,TGTGCCAGCAGCACCTACGACGAGCAGTACTTC
TRBV6-5,TRBJ1-2,TRBD1,-,CASSGTGTGDYGYTF,TGTGCCAGCAGCGGAACCGGGACAGGGGACTATGGCTACACCTTC
TRBV5-1,TRBJ1-4,TRBD1,-,CGSGTGDATNEKLFF,TGCGGGTCCGGGACAGGGGATGCAACTAATGAAAAACTGTTTTTT
TRBV3-1/TRBV3-2,TRBJ1-1,-,-,CASSQVSGTEAFF,TGTGCCAGCAGCCAAGTTTCAGGCACTGAAGCTTTCTTT
TRBV6-2/TRBV6-3,TRBJ1-5,TRBD1,-,CASSRDRGLNQPQHF,TGTGCCAGCAGCAGGGACAGGGGTCTGAATCAGCCCCAGCATTTT
TRBV5-1,TRBJ2-1,TRBD1,-,CASSRRQGSSYNEQFF,TGCGCCAGCAGCCGGAGACAGGGGAGCTCCTACAATGAGCAGTTCTTC
TRBV5-6,TRBJ1-1,-,few,CASSFPLPVTEAFF,TGTGCCAGCAGCTTTCCCCTCCCGGTCACTGAAGCTTTCTTT
TRBV21-1,TRBJ2-3,-,-,CASSKVAGVTDTQYF,TGTGCCAGCAGCAAAGTAGCGGGAGTCACAGATACGCAGTATTTT
TRBV5-1,TRBJ2-1,-,-,CASSLDRELNEQFF,TGCGCCAGCAGCTTGGACCGGGAGCTTAATGAGCAGTTCTTC
TRBV3-1/TRBV3-2,TRBJ2-6,TRBD1,once,CASSPGSPATGGSGANVLTF,TGTGCCAGCAGCCCCGGCTCGCCTGCGACAGGGGGCTCTGGGGCCAACGTCCTGACTTTC
TRBV6-5,TRBJ2-7,-,-,CASSYSRGYEQYF,TGTGCCAGCAGTTACTCGAGGGGGTACGAGCAGTACTTC
TRBV11-3,TRBJ2-1,-,-,CASSSQQGSYNEQFF,TGTGCCAGCAGCTCCCAACAGGGATCCTACAATGAGCAGTTCTTC
TRBV6-5,TRBJ2-3,-,-,CASSVKGVGTDTQYF,TGTGCCAGCAGCGTTAAGGGGGTCGGCACAGATACGCAGTATTTT
TRBV19,TRBJ1-2,-,-,CASSSPGREFSSYGYTF,TGTGCCAGTAGTAGTCCGGGACGGGAGTTTTCCTCGTATGGCTACACCTTC
TRBV5-1,TRBJ1-1,-,-,CASSPTGNTEAFF,TGCGCCAGCAGCCCGACAGGGAACACTGAAGCTTTCTTT
TRBV18,TRBJ1-3,-,-,CASSPSPLASGNTIYF,TGTGCCAGCTCACCATCCCCTCTGGCTTCTGGAAACACCATATATTTT
TRBV18,TRBJ1-5,-,-,CASSPTGDQPQHF,TGTGCCAGCTCACCAACGGGGGATCAGCCCCAGCATTTT
TRBV6-5,TRBJ2-7,-,-,CASRRNEQYF,TGTGCCAGCAGGAGAAACGAGCAGTACTTC
TRBV5-1,TRBJ2-1,TRBD2,-,CASSILAGNYNEQFF,TGCGCCAGCAGCATACTAGCGGGGAACTACAATGAGCAGTTCTTC
TRBV7-3,TRBJ2-7,TRBD1,-,CASSLTGTGTYEQYF,TGTGCCAGCAGCTTAACCGGGACAGGAACCTACGAGCAGTACTTC
TRBV6-5,TRBJ2-7,-,few,CASSLSQVLSYEQYF,TGTGCCAGCAGTTTGTCCCAGGTTCTCTCCTACGAGCAGTACTTC
TRBV6-6,TRBJ2-3,TRBD1,-,CASRPGTGRTDTQYF,TGTGCCAGCAGACCCGGGACAGGACGCACAGATACGCAGTATTTT
TRBV6-5,TRBJ2-2,TRBD1,-,CASSRQGVTGELFF,TGTGCCAGCAGCCGACAGGGGGTTACCGGGGAGCTGTTTTTT
TRBV5-1,TRBJ1-3,-,-,CASSLNGGGGSGNTIYF,TGCGCCAGCAGCTTGAACGGTGGTGGCGGCTCTGGAAACACCATATATTTT
TRBV6-5,TRBJ1-5,-,-,CASSPRPGSQPQHF,TGTGCCAGCAGTCCCCGACCGGGGAGTCAGCCCCAGCATTTT
TRBV19,TRBJ2-1,TRBD2,-,CASSVTSGRADEQFF,TGTGCCAGTAGTGTCACTAGCGGGAGGGCCGATGAGCAGTTCTTC
TRBV5-6,TRBJ1-1,-,-,CASSLKGAGGNTEAFF,TGTGCCAGCAGCTTGAAAGGGGCTGGCGGGAACACTGAAGCTTTCTTT